These 29 T cell receptor beta chains originate from one sample sequenced in a study of OX40 agonist ivuxolimab in advanced cancers. The repertoire was sequenced with immunoSEQ multiplex PCR; TCRdb's copy has only in-frame clones and lacks some. Here the sample spans about 45,000 clones, 80% to 90% being singletons. This specimen consisted of CD4+ or CD8+ T cells sorted from blood, obtained in a trial of the OX40 agonist ivuxolimab. These receptors all stem from an adult with an advanced solid tumor such as melanoma, head and neck, liver or kidney cancer.

This rearrangement joins TRBV6-6 to TRBJ2-7, with 8 bases that match TRBD1. CDR1 is MNHNY and CDR2 is SVGAGI in the germline V gene (reference sequence). J lost 1 base, V lost 2 bases, and 7 bases had no gene match. The CDR3 sequence is 16 residues long. The CDR3 loop reads CASSYPAGQGSYEQYF. The CDR3 coding sequence is TGTGCCAGCAGTTACCCGGCCGGACAGGGTTCCTACGAGCAGTACTTC.

The chain combines TRBV10-3 with TRBJ1-2; the D is unclear. This CDR3 region has 12 residues. Germline V lookup: CDR1 ENHRY, CDR2 SYGVKD. Deletions cut 3 bases from V and 8 bases from J, with 10 bases between. CDR3 sequence (DNA): TGTGCCATCAGTGAACAGAGCACCGGCTACACCTTC. This codes for CAISEQSTGYTF.

This chain links TRBV7-2 with TRBJ2-2; no definite D call. Germline V gene data show CDR1 as SGHTA and CDR2 as FQGNSA. The V gene lost 2 bases and the J gene lost 4 bases, with 5 bases spanning the gap. This CDR3 has 13 residues. Written as DNA, the CDR3 is TGTGCCAGCAGCTTAAAGGGCACCGGGGAGCTGTTTTTT. Encoded protein: CASSLKGTGELFF.

This clone was recorded a few times. The chain couples TRBV18 to TRBJ1-6; no definite D call. The V end lost 3 bases, the J end lost 7 bases, and 7 bases lay between the germline ends. This CDR3 region has 13 residues. Germline CDR1 is KGHSH and CDR2 is LQKENI. CDR3 DNA: TGTGCCAGCTCACCTGGAGTCAATTCACCCCTCCACTTT. Protein sequence: CASSPGVNSPLHF.

The V call is TRBV6-5, the J call TRBJ1-2; TRBD1 agrees at 9 bases. The germline V gene encodes CDR1 MNHEY and CDR2 SVGAGI. The CDR3 length is 15 residues. J was trimmed by 0 bases and V by 7 bases; bases with no gene match: 6. CDR3 DNA: TGTGCCAGCAAACCCACAGGGGGCGCTAACTATGGCTACACCTTC. The encoded protein is CASKPTGGANYGYTF.

The CDR3 spells CASRDGYTEAFF. The DNA for the CDR3 is TGTGCCAGCAGGGACGGATACACTGAAGCTTTCTTT. J is TRBJ1-1 and V is TRBV6-1; D is undetermined. Deletions cut 6 bases from V and 3 bases from J, with 8 bases between. Germline CDR1 MNHNS, CDR2 SASEGT. The CDR3 runs to 12 residues.

This clone was recorded a few times. The chain recombines TRBV2 with TRBJ2-1; 8 bases map to TRBD1. The J segment lost 5 bases and the V segment lost 8 bases, leaving 11 bases of the junction unmatched. This CDR3 is built from 15 residues. Germline V gene sequence: CDR1 SNHLY, CDR2 FYNNEI. CDR3 loop: CASGRETGANNEQFF. CDR3 DNA sequence: TGTGCCAGCGGCCGGGAGACAGGGGCGAACAATGAGCAGTTCTTC.

CDR3 sequence reads: CATSGGGTQYEQYF. The CDR3, as DNA: TGTGCCACCAGCGGAGGAGGGACCCAATACGAGCAGTACTTC. This rearrangement joins TRBV15 to TRBJ2-7, with D maybe TRBD2 (6 bases). Germline CDR1 is LNHNV and CDR2 is YYDKDF (reference sequence). The ends were cut back, 5 bases at V and 4 bases at J, with 15 bases in the middle. This CDR3 contains 14 residues. Full variable domain (outside the CDR3, taken from reference TRBV15 and TRBJ2-7): DAMVIQNPRYQVTQFGKPVTLSCSQTLNHNVMYWYQQKSSQAPKLLFHYYDKDFNNEADTPDNFQSRRPNTSFCFLDIRSPGLGDTAMYLCATSGGGTQYEQYFGPGTRLTVT.

This clone was recorded only once. The genes are TRBV7-8 and TRBJ1-1; D is unclear. CDR3 length: 15 amino acids. The V end lost 2 bases, the J end lost 4 bases, and 14 bases lay between the germline ends. Germline values: CDR1 SGHVS, CDR2 FQNEAQ. CDR3 nucleotide sequence: TGTGCCAGCAGCTTAAGACCGAGGGATAGCACTGAAGCTTTCTTT. Translation gives CASSLRPRDSTEAFF.

This sequence joins TRBV6-1 and TRBJ2-3; D ambiguous. This CDR3 contains 14 residues. CDR1 and CDR2 (germline): MNHNS, SASEGT. The V and J ends lost 1 base and 6 bases respectively, with 11 bases between them. The CDR3 loop reads CASSEDWVVDTQYF. CDR3 DNA: TGTGCCAGCAGTGAAGATTGGGTTGTGGATACGCAGTATTTT.

The chain carries TRBV11-2 and TRBJ2-7; D gene uncertain. Germline-derived CDR1 and CDR2 are SGHAT and FQNNGV. Trimming pared 2 bases from V and 3 bases from J, leaving 8 bases between. CDR3 size: 13 residues. DNA for the CDR3: TGTGCCAGCAGCTTAAGTCTGGACTACGAGCAGTACTTC. It codes for CASSLSLDYEQYF.

This sequence joins TRBV7-2 and TRBJ2-5, with 10 nucleotides matching TRBD2. Germline CDR1 is SGHTA and CDR2 is FQGNSA. J was trimmed by 4 bases and V by 5 bases; bases with no gene match: 7. CDR3 size: 15 residues. In DNA form, the CDR3 reads TGTGCCAGCAGCCCAGGGACTAGCGTCAGAGAGACCCAGTACTTC. This codes for CASSPGTSVRETQYF.

The J gene is TRBJ2-7, the V gene TRBV6-6, with a weak D call TRBD2 (5 bases). Trimming took off 5 bases at V and 2 bases at J, with 7 bases between the two ends. This CDR3 contains 12 residues. Germline-derived CDR1 and CDR2 are MNHNY and SVGAGI (reference sequence). The CDR3 nucleotides read TGTGCCAGCAGTCCCGGGGCCTACGAGCAGTACTTC. It encodes CASSPGAYEQYF.

The V and J genes are TRBV2 and TRBJ2-1; D is perhaps TRBD1 or TRBD2 (5 bases each). The germline gives CDR1 SNHLY, CDR2 FYNNEI. The CDR3 extends over 14 amino acids. This CDR3 is CAQQLRGRHNEQFF. In nucleotides, the CDR3 is TGTGCTCAGCAGTTGAGGGGACGCCACAATGAGCAGTTCTTC.

The V gene is TRBV6-5, the J gene TRBJ2-7; TRBD1 aligns across 9 bases. Germline loops: CDR1 MNHEY, CDR2 SVGAGI. The CDR3 totals 15 residues. J was trimmed by 2 bases and V by 0 bases; bases with no gene match: 2. The CDR3 DNA reads TGTGCCAGCAGTTACTCGGACAGGGGCCCCTACGAGCAGTACTTC. The encoded protein is CASSYSDRGPYEQYF.

This clone was found once. The same CDR3 arises from other DNA sequences in this sample as well. This sequence joins TRBV7-2 and TRBJ1-1, with 8 bases identical to TRBD1. The V segment lost 5 bases and the J segment 4 bases; nucleotides outside the gene matches: 3. The CDR3 loop spans 13 amino acids. CDR1 is SGHTA and CDR2 is FQGNSA in the germline V gene. The CDR3 protein is CASSLTGGTEAFF. The CDR3 nucleotides are TGTGCCAGCAGCCTCACAGGGGGCACTGAAGCTTTCTTT.

This clone has only one observation. An end of the junction differs from the germline gene, which may be a read error. This chain links TRBV30 with TRBJ1-3; D unresolved. Germline CDR1 reads GTSNPN; CDR2 reads SVGIG (reference sequence). CDR3 length: 12 residues. In DNA, the CDR3 is TGTGCCTGGAGTGTACAAGGAAGCACCATATATTTT. Translation gives CAWSVQGSTIYF.

This clone was observed a single time. This chain connects TRBV5-6 to TRBJ2-3, with a tentative D call TRBD2 (5 bases). The germline gives CDR1 SGHDT, CDR2 YYEEEE. There are 13 residues in the CDR3. Between the trimmed V and J ends, which lost 5 bases and 9 bases, there was a span of 16 bases. CDR3: CASSLGRRGTQYF. CDR3 sequence (DNA): TGTGCCAGCAGTCTTGGCAGGCGAGGGACGCAGTATTTT.

This CDR3 reads CASSLVQASSGNTIYF. The CDR3, as DNA: TGTGCCAGCAGCTTGGTTCAGGCAAGCTCTGGAAACACCATATATTTT. This sequence joins TRBV5-4 and TRBJ1-3; D call uncertain. Germline CDR1 reads SGHNT; CDR2 reads YYREEE (reference sequence). The CDR3 loop spans 16 amino acids. The ends were cut back, 0 bases at V and 0 bases at J, with 10 bases in the middle.

V is TRBV6-5 and J is TRBJ1-2, with D possibly TRBD1 on 5 matching bases. The germline gives CDR1 MNHEY, CDR2 SVGAGI. The CDR3 is made up of 12 amino acids. Trimming cost V 3 bases and J 7 bases, with 9 bases left between them. CDR3 nucleotides: TGTGCCAGCAGTTATTATGGGGGTGGCTACACCTTC. Its translation: CASSYYGGGYTF.

This chain connects TRBV7-9 to TRBJ1-1; D is unresolved. The germline CDR1 and CDR2 sequences are SEHNR and FQNEAQ (reference sequence). V lost 5 bases to trimming and J lost 5 bases, with 21 bases between them. The CDR3 is 16 amino acids. The CDR3 sequence: CASSPQGFFGRTEAFF. For the CDR3, the DNA is TGTGCCAGCAGCCCCCAAGGCTTCTTCGGGCGGACTGAAGCTTTCTTT.

The rearrangement links TRBV2 to TRBJ1-5; no definite D call. CDR3 size: 14 residues. CDR1 and CDR2 from the germline V gene are SNHLY and FYNNEI. V lost 6 bases to trimming and J lost 2 bases, with 11 bases between them. The CDR3 is CASRPTGRNQPQHF. DNA of the CDR3: TGTGCCAGCAGGCCGACGGGCCGCAATCAGCCCCAGCATTTT.

This chain connects TRBV4-2 to TRBJ2-7; either TRBD1 or TRBD2 may supply D (5 bases each). V was trimmed by 2 bases and J by 5 bases, leaving 16 bases between them. The CDR3 runs 15 residues. In germline, CDR1 is LGHNA, CDR2 YNFKEQ. The CDR3 loop reads CASSQPGPRADEQYF. Here the CDR3 DNA reads TGTGCCAGCAGCCAACCGGGACCCCGCGCGGACGAGCAGTACTTC.

The genes are TRBV15 and TRBJ1-6, with unresolved D. There are 15 residues in the CDR3. CDR1 is LNHNV, CDR2 YYDKDF, per germline (reference sequence). V was clipped by 0 bases and J by 7 bases, with 10 bases between them. The DNA of the CDR3 is TGTGCCACCAGCAGAGATCTAGAGAGGAATTCACCCCTCCACTTT. Translated: CATSRDLERNSPLHF.

This clone was observed a few times. This chain connects TRBV6-1 to TRBJ2-7; 11 bases are a match to TRBD1. V lost 2 bases, J lost 3 bases, and 12 bases stayed unmatched. Germline V gene sequence: CDR1 MNHNS, CDR2 SASEGT. The CDR3 runs to 18 residues. In DNA, the CDR3 is TGTGCCAGCAGTGAAAGGGGGGACAGGGGGTATGTAGGCTACGAGCAGTACTTC. It is translated as CASSERGDRGYVGYEQYF.

The gene calls are TRBV7-3 and TRBJ2-3; D may be TRBD1 or TRBD2 (6 bases each). The CDR3 is made up of 18 amino acids. Deletions cut 5 bases from V and 0 bases from J, with 21 bases between. Germline V lookup: CDR1 SGHTA, CDR2 FQGTGA. CDR3 DNA sequence: TGTGCCAGCAGCCTAGGTCGGGGGCAGACATATAGCACAGATACGCAGTATTTT. The encoded protein is CASSLGRGQTYSTDTQYF. Combining the CDR3 with reference TRBV7-3 and TRBJ2-3 gives the whole variable domain GAGVSQTPSNKVTEKGKYVELRCDPISGHTALYWYRQSLGQGPEFLIYFQGTGAADDSGLPNDRFFAVRPEGSVSTLKIQRTERGDSAVYLCASSLGRGQTYSTDTQYFGPGTRLTVL.

Worth noting for this clone: Sequence at one end of the junction differs from germline and may be a read error. V usage is TRBV4-1 and J usage is TRBJ2-2; D is perhaps TRBD2 (6 bases). The germline CDR1 and CDR2 sequences are MGHRA and YSYEKL. This CDR3 is built from 17 residues. The CDR3 region has the DNA TGCGCCGGCAGCCAAGATGGACGGGGGTATAACACCGGGGAGCTGTTTTTT. Translated, it gives CAGSQDGRGYNTGELFF.

This chain uses TRBV5-6 with TRBJ1-4; possible D gene TRBD1, 5 bases. Trimming cost V 3 bases and J 7 bases, with 16 bases left between them. Germline loops: CDR1 SGHDT, CDR2 YYEEEE. The CDR3 runs 15 residues. The CDR3 DNA follows: TGTGCCAGCAGCTCGCGCGGGGGAGGGATTGAAAAACTGTTTTTT. This codes for CASSSRGGGIEKLFF.

The chain has TRBV18 and TRBJ2-2; D unclear. Trimming took off 6 bases at V and 4 bases at J, with 9 bases between the two ends. Germline V gene sequence: CDR1 KGHSH, CDR2 LQKENI. The CDR3 extends over 13 amino acids. The CDR3: CASSQDRTGELFF. The CDR3 DNA reads TGTGCCAGCTCCCAAGATCGCACCGGGGAGCTGTTTTTT.